This T cell receptor (beta chain) was obtained from a study of tumor and adjacent non-tumor tissue in lung cancer. Across the study: Aged about 30 to 76 years, patients included roughly ten men and several women with stage I to III disease. Overall study findings and caveats: Tumor TCR diversity, when higher, was linked to shorter survival.

This sample's RNA came from whole unsorted tissue. The normal lung tissue was taken more than 3 cm from the tumor edge. The library came from three nested PCR rounds adapted from ARM-PCR protocols. In TCRdb, the multiplex PCR reads were re-called with MiXCR into one record per CDR3 protein. The sample lists 90,000 to 120,000 distinct CDR3 sequences, about 60% seen once, with around 20% in the top ten. As for this clonotype: What it binds is unknown. At one end the junction does not follow the germline gene, possibly because of a read error.

This CDR3 region has 13 residues. Germline V gene lookup returns CDR1 MNHEY and CDR2 SVGEGT. This chain links TRBV6-2 or TRBV6-3 with TRBJ2-7; no clear D gene. The sample taken for sequencing was distant non-tumor lung tissue. The sequence was obtained from a man aged 25 to 40 with non-small cell lung cancer. CDR3 region: CASSYDQTYKQYF. The DNA for the CDR3 is TGTGCCAGCAGTTACGACCAGACCTACAAGCAGTACTTC.